Included here is one TCR beta chain sequence, with context. This specimen belongs to a study of blood T cell repertoires in COVID-19. Study information: There were acute and convalescent COVID-19 samples, and they came from the United States, Italy and Spain. PBMCs, B-cell-depleted T cells, or T cells provided the cDNA or gDNA that made up the material.

As originally analysed: Estimation of nucleated cell counts relied on the amplification of reference gene primers. Profiling relied on immunoSEQ multiplex PCR, and the TCRdb table lists in-frame clones only, not all of them. V and J calls and clone size follow that table, whereas D and trimming were derived from the DNA. The sample shows 130,000 or so clones, about 74% of them seen only once. The CDR3 length is 16 residues. V was pared by 2 bases and J by 1 base, with 14 bases between. Germline lookup yields CDR1 MDHEN and CDR2 SYDVKM. Sequencing input: peripheral blood. The chain links TRBV28 to TRBJ1-1; possible D gene TRBD1, 6 bases. The sequence derives from a man aged 50 to 59 with acute or convalescent COVID-19. CDR3 in amino acids: CASSLRWQGTNTEAFF. CDR3 nucleotides: TGTGCCAGCAGTTTAAGGTGGCAGGGGACGAACACTGAAGCTTTCTTT.